What follows is one T cell receptor beta chain and its context. Its antigen is unknown. The sample comes from a study of identical twins. Germline CDR1 is SGHRS and CDR2 is YFSETQ. Trimming cost V 0 bases and J 6 bases, with 12 bases left between them. There are 15 residues in the CDR3. Study outcomes and limitations: Carriage of fewer insertions was seen in abundant cord blood beta clonotypes, whereas memory repertoires showed none.

TCRdb re-called the 5' RACE reads with MiXCR, one entry per CDR3 protein. The sample shows fewer than 900,000 distinct CDR3 sequences, around 20% of them seen only once. These data were likewise used in another study, on T cells expressing NK-cell markers. That work adds: Dominant NKG2C+ clonotypes accounted for about 1.0-8% of CD8+ T cells in about six donors.

The TCR was taken from a woman under 30 in good health. The sequencing sample was made of PBMCs. This rearrangement joins TRBV5-1 to TRBJ2-2; D not resolved. In DNA, the CDR3 is TGCGCCAGCAGCTTGGATGGGCTAAGACCCGGGGAGCTGTTTTTT. Translation: CASSLDGLRPGELFF.